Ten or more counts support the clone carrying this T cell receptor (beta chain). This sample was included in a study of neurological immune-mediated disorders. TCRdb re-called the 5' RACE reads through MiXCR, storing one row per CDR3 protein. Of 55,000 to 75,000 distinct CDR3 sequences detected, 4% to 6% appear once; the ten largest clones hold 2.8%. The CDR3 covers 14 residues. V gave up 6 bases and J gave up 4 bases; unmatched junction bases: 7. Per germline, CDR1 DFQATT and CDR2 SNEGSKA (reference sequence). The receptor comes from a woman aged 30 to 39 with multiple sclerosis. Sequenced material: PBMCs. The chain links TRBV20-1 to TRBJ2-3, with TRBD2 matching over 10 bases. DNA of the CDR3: TGCAGTGCGCCAGCGGGGGGGAGGTCAGATACGCAGTATTTT. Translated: CSAPAGGRSDTQYF.